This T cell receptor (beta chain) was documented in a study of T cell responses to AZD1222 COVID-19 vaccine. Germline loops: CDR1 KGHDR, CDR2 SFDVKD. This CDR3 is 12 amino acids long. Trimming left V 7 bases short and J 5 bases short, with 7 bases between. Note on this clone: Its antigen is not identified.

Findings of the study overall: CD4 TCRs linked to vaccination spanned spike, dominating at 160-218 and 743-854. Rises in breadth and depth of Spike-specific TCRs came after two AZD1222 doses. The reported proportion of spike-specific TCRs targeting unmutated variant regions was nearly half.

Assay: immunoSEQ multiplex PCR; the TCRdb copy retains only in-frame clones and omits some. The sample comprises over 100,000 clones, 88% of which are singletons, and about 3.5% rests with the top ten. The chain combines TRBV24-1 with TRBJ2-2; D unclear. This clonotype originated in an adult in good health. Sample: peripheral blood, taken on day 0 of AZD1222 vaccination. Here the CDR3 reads CATRGVTGELFF. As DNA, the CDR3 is TGTGCCACCAGAGGAGTTACCGGGGAGCTGTTTTTT.